A single sample gave rise to the 20 T cell receptor beta chains below, sequenced in a study of T-cell memory formation after mild COVID-19. A single record per CDR3 protein comes from TCRdb applying MiXCR to the 5' RACE reads. The sample has a few hundred thousand distinct CDR3 sequences; over 15% are singletons. Sample: PBMCs or a T cell subset sorted from them (not recorded which). All receptors come from a man aged 18 to 35 who had mild COVID-19 (a few samples of this study predate the infection). Cell type and time point are not known.

The chain recombines TRBV20-1 with TRBJ1-1; a weak D match, TRBD1 (6 bases). CDR1 is DFQATT, CDR2 SNEGSKA, per germline (reference sequence). CDR3 length: 12 residues. V lost 8 bases and J lost 3, with 13 bases in between. CDR3 in amino acids: CSSGTPYTEAFF. The CDR3 DNA reads as TGCAGTTCCGGGACACCCTACACTGAAGCTTTCTTT.

This clonotype was seen ten or more times. J is TRBJ2-5 and V is TRBV4-1, with 12 bases fitting TRBD2. The germline CDR1 and CDR2 sequences are MGHRA and YSYEKL. The CDR3 sequence is 16 residues long. V was clipped by 4 bases and J by 4 bases; unmatched bases: 7. Here the CDR3 DNA reads TGCGCCAGCAGCCCACGGACTAGCGGGGACCGAGAGACCCAGTACTTC. Amino acid sequence: CASSPRTSGDRETQYF.

This chain connects TRBV5-6 to TRBJ1-2, with 7 bases aligning to TRBD1. Per the germline V gene, CDR1 is SGHDT and CDR2 is YYEEEE. The CDR3 covers 14 residues. Trimming at V came to 6 bases and at J to 8 bases, leaving 13 bases not matched to a gene. CDR3 sequence (DNA): TGTGCCAGCAAGGAAACAGGGGCTGCGGGAGGCTACACCTTC. Amino acid sequence: CASKETGAAGGYTF.

This clonotype was seen a handful of times. The chain couples TRBV18 to TRBJ1-3; the D is unclear. Germline CDR1 reads KGHSH; CDR2 reads LQKENI. This CDR3 has 13 residues. The V gene lost 2 bases and the J gene lost 2 bases, with 4 bases spanning the gap. CDR3 in amino acids: CASSPMAGNTIYF. As DNA, the CDR3 is TGTGCCAGCTCACCAATGGCTGGAAACACCATATATTTT.

There are a few counts of this clonotype. The rearrangement joins TRBV5-6 to TRBJ2-3; D not certain. This CDR3 is built from 13 residues. Germline V gene lookup returns CDR1 SGHDT and CDR2 YYEEEE. V was pared by 4 bases and J by 2 bases, with 8 bases between. The CDR3 region has the DNA TGTGCCAGCAGCCTGAGTACCACAGATACGCAGTATTTT. Amino acid sequence: CASSLSTTDTQYF.

This chain joins TRBV2 and TRBJ2-5, with D hard to call. The V gene's germline CDR1 is SNHLY and CDR2 FYNNEI. The V end was cut by 7 bases, the J end by 4 bases, with 13 bases between. The CDR3 sequence is 13 residues long. Here the CDR3 DNA reads TGTGCCAGCACGAGGAGTTTGCCAGAGACCCAGTACTTC. Residues: CASTRSLPETQYF. Complete variable domain (other parts from reference TRBV2 and TRBJ2-5): EPEVTQTPSHQVTQMGQEVILRCVPISNHLYFYWYRQILGQKVEFLVSFYNNEISEKSEIFDDQFSVERPDGSNFTLKIRSTKLEDSAMYFCASTRSLPETQYFGPGTRLLVL.

This clonotype was recorded at least ten times. The chain carries TRBV12-3 or TRBV12-4 and TRBJ1-5; perhaps TRBD1 as D (5 bases). The CDR3 sequence is 15 residues long. Trimming took 4 bases from V and 0 from J, leaving 10 bases between them. This CDR3 is CASSSGAYSNQPQHF. The CDR3 nucleotides are TGTGCCAGCAGTTCCGGGGCATATAGCAATCAGCCCCAGCATTTT.

The chain couples TRBV20-1 to TRBJ2-3; D gene uncertain. Germline V gene lookup returns CDR1 DFQATT and CDR2 SNEGSKA (reference sequence). The V and J ends lost 6 bases and 3 bases respectively, with 19 bases between them. The CDR3 loop spans 15 amino acids. The chain's CDR3 is CSARTRSGWTDTQYF. The CDR3 region has the DNA TGCAGTGCGCGAACCAGGTCGGGTTGGACAGATACGCAGTATTTT.

The chain couples TRBV4-1 to TRBJ2-2, with D tentatively TRBD1 (6 bases). V was shortened by 7 bases and J by 0 bases, with 21 bases between the two germline ends. Germline V gene lookup returns CDR1 MGHRA and CDR2 YSYEKL. The CDR3 contains 18 residues. CDR3 sequence: CASTEKPQGATNTGELFF. The DNA for the CDR3 is TGCGCCAGCACCGAAAAGCCACAGGGTGCAACGAACACCGGGGAGCTGTTTTTT.

J is TRBJ2-1 and V is TRBV29-1, with 8 bases matching TRBD1. The CDR3 runs 12 residues. Losses at the gene ends were 7 bases for V and 12 bases for J; bases not matched to a gene: 11. Germline-derived CDR1 and CDR2 are SQVTM and ANQGSEA. The CDR3 nucleotides read TGCAGCGCTTACCGACAGGGGAAGGTGCAGTTCTTC. Translating gives CSAYRQGKVQFF.

V gene TRBV6-6 combines with J gene TRBJ2-5, with 7 nucleotides matching TRBD1. Trimming cost V 9 bases and J 4 bases; bases outside gene matches: 14. Germline lookup yields CDR1 MNHNY and CDR2 SVGAGI (reference sequence). The CDR3 runs to 15 residues. CDR3 bases: TGTGCCAGTAGCCTTCGACAGGGAGTAAGAGAGACCCAGTACTTC. Its translation: CASSLRQGVRETQYF.

This clonotype has a handful of counts. CDR3 loop: CASGSLTDTQYF. In nucleotides, the CDR3 is TGTGCCAGCGGCTCACTCACAGATACGCAGTATTTT. This chain joins TRBV12-3 or TRBV12-4 and TRBJ2-3, with D unclear. V gave up 8 bases and J gave up 2 bases, with 8 bases separating them. This CDR3 comprises 12 residues.

CDR3 sequence (DNA): TGTGCCAGCAGCTCTTATCCGGGACAGGGGGCCCTTAGCAATCAGCCCCAGCATTTT. Translation: CASSSYPGQGALSNQPQHF. The chain recombines TRBV7-2 with TRBJ1-5, with 12 bases that match TRBD1. There are 19 residues in the CDR3. J gave up 0 bases and V 4 bases, and 10 bases lay outside the gene matches. Germline assignment: CDR1 SGHTA and CDR2 FQGNSA.

The rearrangement links TRBV7-2 to TRBJ1-2, with no clear D. In germline, CDR1 is SGHTA, CDR2 FQGNSA. V was trimmed by 4 bases and J by 8 bases, leaving 17 bases between them. The CDR3 runs 14 residues. Here the CDR3 reads CASSSPTAERGYTF. For the CDR3, the DNA is TGTGCCAGCAGCTCGCCCACCGCTGAGAGAGGCTACACCTTC.

This clonotype showed up many times. The rearrangement uses TRBV6-5 and TRBJ1-5; TRBD1 matches 7 bases. V trimming: 5 bases; J trimming: 7 bases; junction bases outside the gene matches: 5. In germline, CDR1 is MNHEY, CDR2 SVGAGI. CDR3 length equals 13 residues. CDR3 nucleotide sequence: TGTGCCAGCAGTACACAGGGGTGGCAGCCCCAGCATTTT. Translation: CASSTQGWQPQHF.

This clonotype appeared a single time. The chain links TRBV5-1 to TRBJ2-5; weak D call: TRBD1 (6 bases). Germline loops: CDR1 SGHRS, CDR2 YFSETQ. The CDR3 sequence is 13 residues long. V was cut by 7 bases and J by 0 bases, with 10 bases left in between. This CDR3 is CASHRDNQETQYF. The CDR3 region has the DNA TGCGCCAGCCACCGGGACAACCAAGAGACCCAGTACTTC.

This chain links TRBV6-2 or TRBV6-3 with TRBJ2-3; 9 bases align to TRBD2. The CDR3 is 15 amino acids. The V and J ends lost 8 bases and 4 bases, in that order; junction bases with no gene match: 10. CDR1 is MNHEY, CDR2 SVGEGT, per germline. The CDR3 DNA follows: TGTGCCAGCGGGGCTAGCGGGGTTCGCGCAGATACGCAGTATTTT. Translating gives CASGASGVRADTQYF.

This chain joins TRBV7-3 and TRBJ2-3; TRBD1 is a possible D gene (6 bases). The germline gives CDR1 SGHTA, CDR2 FQGTGA. V was clipped by 5 bases and J by 4 bases, with 22 bases between them. This CDR3 region has 17 residues. The CDR3 protein is CASSLIGTSRTADTQYF. DNA for the CDR3: TGTGCCAGCAGCCTTATCGGGACATCTCGAACGGCAGATACGCAGTATTTT.

This clonotype was counted ten times or more. This sequence joins TRBV25-1 and TRBJ2-2; D possibly uses TRBD1 or TRBD2 (5 bases each). The V end lost 1 base, the J end lost 7 bases, and 7 bases lay between the germline ends. Germline assignment: CDR1 MGHDK and CDR2 SYGVNS. CDR3 length equals 13 residues. The CDR3 loop is CASSESGGGELFF. In DNA, the CDR3 is TGTGCCAGCAGTGAATCTGGGGGCGGGGAGCTGTTTTTT.

This chain links TRBV7-8 with TRBJ2-7, with D possibly being TRBD2 (5 bases). Germline CDR1 and CDR2: SGHVS and FQNEAQ. V was cut by 2 bases and J by 4 bases, with 21 bases left in between. The CDR3 totals 17 residues. The CDR3 sequence is CASSLSAGGMTLYEQYF. CDR3 sequence (DNA): TGTGCCAGCAGCTTATCGGCAGGAGGTATGACACTTTACGAGCAGTACTTC.